The 31 T cell receptor beta chains below were found in one sample sequenced in a study of blood T cell repertoires in COVID-19. The protocol was immunoSEQ multiplex PCR, while the TCRdb copy is restricted to in-frame clones and leaves out a portion. The sample has tens of thousands of clones; roughly 76% are singletons. Material for sequencing was peripheral blood. These receptors all come from a woman older than 75 with active or convalescent COVID-19.

The chain uses TRBV11-3 and TRBJ1-1; the D is unclear. Germline V CDR1 and CDR2: SGHNT, YENEEA. The CDR3 is made up of 13 amino acids. V was cut by 5 bases and J by 6 bases, with 13 bases left in between. CDR3 residues: CASSRVFTSEAFF. The CDR3 DNA follows: TGTGCCAGCAGCCGCGTTTTTACTTCTGAAGCTTTCTTT. Full variable domain (rest looked up from reference TRBV11-3 and TRBJ1-1): EAGVVQSPRYKIIEKKQPVAFWCNPISGHNTLYWYLQNLGQGPELLIRYENEEAVDDSQLPKDRFSAERLKGVDSTLKIQPAELGDSAVYLCASSRVFTSEAFFGQGTRLTVV.

The CDR3 coding sequence is TGTGCCAGCAGCGGATCCCGACAGGGTAACTATGGCTACACCTTC. Translated, it gives CASSGSRQGNYGYTF. This chain joins TRBV7-2 and TRBJ1-2; 7 bases are shared with TRBD1. Per germline, CDR1 SGHTA and CDR2 FQGNSA. The V segment lost 5 bases and the J segment 1 base; nucleotides outside the gene matches: 7. The CDR3 totals 15 residues.

V gene TRBV7-8 combines with J gene TRBJ1-5; 8 nucleotides line up with TRBD1. CDR1 and CDR2 from the germline V gene are SGHVS and FQNEAQ. The CDR3 runs 15 residues. The ends lost 5 bases at V and 7 bases at J; junction bases unmatched: 10. The CDR3 sequence is CASSLTGEREQPQHF. The CDR3 DNA reads TGTGCCAGCAGCCTGACAGGGGAAAGGGAACAGCCCCAGCATTTT.

The rearrangement joins TRBV9 to TRBJ1-3, with a weak D call TRBD1 (5 bases). Looked up from germline, CDR1 is SGDLS and CDR2 is YYNGEE. This CDR3 spans 15 amino acids. Trimming removed 4 bases from V and 2 bases from J, with 13 bases in between. The DNA for the CDR3 is TGTGCCAGCAGCCCCCATCAGGGAACTGGAAACACCATATATTTT. It is translated as CASSPHQGTGNTIYF.

This sequence joins TRBV5-4 and TRBJ2-1, with 8 bases matching TRBD2. The trim removed 0 bases at V and 9 bases at J, leaving 2 bases unmatched. Looked up from germline, CDR1 is SGHNT and CDR2 is YYREEE (reference sequence). The CDR3 is made up of 13 amino acids. DNA of the CDR3: TGTGCCAGCAGCTTGGCCGCGGGAGGTGAGCAGTTCTTC. Translating it yields CASSLAAGGEQFF.

The chain couples TRBV7-6 to TRBJ1-5, with TRBD1 matching 10 bases. This CDR3 has 15 amino acids. V shed 5 bases and J 2 bases; nucleotides not matched to a gene: 3. Germline lookup yields CDR1 SGHVS and CDR2 FNYEAQ. The CDR3 region is CASSLGTGGNQPQHF. The CDR3 nucleotides read TGTGCCAGCAGCCTCGGGACAGGGGGCAATCAGCCCCAGCATTTT.

In DNA, the CDR3 is TGTGCCAGCAGCTCGGGGACAGGGGCCACTGAAGCTTTCTTT. Translation gives CASSSGTGATEAFF. The rearrangement links TRBV6-4 to TRBJ1-1; 10 bases are a match to TRBD1. The germline gives CDR1 MRHNA, CDR2 SNTAGT. The CDR3 length is 14 residues. The V gene end was trimmed by 6 bases and the J gene end by 4 bases; junction bases not matched to a gene: 5.

The V and J genes are TRBV5-1 and TRBJ1-1; D is unclear. V was clipped by 2 bases and J by 6 bases, with 17 bases between them. The CDR3 covers 15 residues. Germline CDR1 and CDR2: SGHRS and YFSETQ. Here the CDR3 DNA reads TGCGCCAGCAGCTTCAACGGATCCCCAGGCGCTGAAGCTTTCTTT. This encodes CASSFNGSPGAEAFF.

The chain is built from TRBV4-1 and TRBJ1-4; 9 nucleotides match TRBD1. V shed 0 bases and J 1 base; nucleotides not matched to a gene: 6. Germline CDR1 MGHRA, CDR2 YSYEKL. This CDR3 has 18 amino acids. Written as DNA, the CDR3 is TGCGCCAGCAGCCAAGACCGGGACAGGGTAAAAACTAATGAAAAACTGTTTTTT. It is translated as CASSQDRDRVKTNEKLFF.

The chain carries TRBV14 and TRBJ2-1; perhaps TRBD1 as D (5 bases). This CDR3 is built from 12 residues. The V and J ends lost 5 bases and 6 bases respectively, with 8 bases between them. Germline values: CDR1 SGHDN, CDR2 FVKESK. CDR3 residues: CASSTGVNEQFF. DNA for the CDR3: TGTGCCAGCAGCACAGGTGTCAATGAGCAGTTCTTC.

V usage is TRBV11-3 and J usage is TRBJ2-1, with D perhaps TRBD2 (7 bases). CDR3 length: 15 amino acids. Trimming shortened V by 5 bases and J by 7 bases, and 18 bases separated the two germline ends. Germline CDR1 reads SGHNT; CDR2 reads YENEEA. CDR3 sequence (DNA): TGTGCCAGCAGCGCAGGGGACTACCGGGGTAATGAGCAGTTCTTC. As protein: CASSAGDYRGNEQFF.

The chain is built from TRBV6-5 and TRBJ1-1; D not certain. CDR1 is MNHEY and CDR2 is SVGAGI in the germline V gene. This CDR3 is 15 amino acids long. Trimming removed 6 bases from V and 5 bases from J, with 19 bases in between. In DNA, the CDR3 is TGTGCCAGCAGCATCGCCCTGTATGGCGGGACTGAAGCTTTCTTT. Protein: CASSIALYGGTEAFF.

The chain is built from TRBV2 and TRBJ1-2, with D maybe TRBD1 (5 bases). The CDR3 is 13 residues long. Per the germline V gene, CDR1 is SNHLY and CDR2 is FYNNEI. Between the trimmed V and J ends, which lost 1 base and 6 bases, there was a span of 9 bases. CDR3 amino acids: CASSEGSGNGYTF. Written as DNA, the CDR3 is TGTGCCAGCAGTGAAGGGTCAGGGAATGGCTACACCTTC.

The J gene is TRBJ1-5, the V gene TRBV6-6, with no clear D. Trimming removed 8 bases at V and 7 bases at J, with 12 bases between. CDR1 and CDR2 from the germline V gene are MNHNY and SVGAGI (reference sequence). The CDR3 length is 12 residues. The CDR3 DNA is TGTGCCAGCGGCGGTTGGAGCCAGCCCCAGCATTTT. Its translation is CASGGWSQPQHF.

This sequence joins TRBV6-2 or TRBV6-3 and TRBJ2-2; 10 bases align to TRBD2. The V gene's germline CDR1 is MNHEY and CDR2 SVGEGT. This CDR3 region has 17 residues. J lost 4 bases, V lost 1 base, and 6 bases had no gene match. The CDR3 loop reads CASSYWLAGVLTGELFF. The CDR3 coding sequence is TGTGCCAGCAGTTACTGGCTAGCGGGGGTTCTCACCGGGGAGCTGTTTTTT.

This clone was counted a few times. This chain joins TRBV6-1 and TRBJ2-5, with a weak D call TRBD1 (5 bases). The germline V gene encodes CDR1 MNHNS and CDR2 SASEGT. The V end lost 1 base, the J end lost 5 bases, and 17 bases lay between the germline ends. The CDR3 has 16 amino acids. CDR3: CASSEGGSRASETQYF. CDR3 in DNA: TGTGCCAGCAGTGAAGGGGGCAGCAGGGCCTCTGAGACCCAGTACTTC.

In this sample, this clone turned up once. The V and J genes are TRBV5-1 and TRBJ2-1, with TRBD2 matching over 11 bases. V was clipped by 7 bases and J by 5 bases; unmatched bases: 5. This CDR3 is 14 amino acids long. Germline CDR1 is SGHRS and CDR2 is YFSETQ. This CDR3 reads CASVLSGGDNEQFF. CDR3 nucleotide sequence: TGCGCCAGCGTCCTTAGCGGGGGGGACAATGAGCAGTTCTTC.

This clone was detected many times. The V and J genes are TRBV28 and TRBJ2-2; a weak D match, TRBD2 (5 bases). This CDR3 region has 11 residues. Germline CDR1 reads MDHEN; CDR2 reads SYDVKM. The CDR3 protein is CASEDTGELFF. DNA of the CDR3: TGTGCTTCGGAGGACACCGGGGAGCTGTTTTTT. The complete variable domain, with remaining parts taken from reference TRBV28 and TRBJ2-2, reads DVKVTQSSRYLVKRTGEKVFLECVQDMDHENMFWYRQDPGLGLRLIYFSYDVKMKEKGDIPEGYSVSREKKERFSLILESASTNQTSMYLCASEDTGELFFGEGSRLTVL.

The chain has TRBV7-2 and TRBJ1-3; D call uncertain. Germline CDR1 is SGHTA and CDR2 is FQGNSA. CDR3 length: 15 amino acids. The germline V and J ends were trimmed by 1 base and 8 bases, with 15 bases remaining between them. The CDR3 here is CASSLGAGDPHTIYF. CDR3 DNA sequence: TGTGCCAGCAGCTTAGGGGCGGGAGACCCTCACACCATATATTTT.

The chain joins TRBV6-2 or TRBV6-3 to TRBJ1-5; D may be TRBD1 (6 bases). V lost 4 bases and J lost 8, with 18 bases in between. Germline CDR1 is MNHEY and CDR2 is SVGEGT. The CDR3 covers 15 residues. In DNA form, the CDR3 reads TGTGCCAGCAGTTCGATTGACGCCAGGGGAGAGCCCCAGCATTTT. It is translated as CASSSIDARGEPQHF.

The chain joins TRBV7-8 to TRBJ1-4; D is unresolved. With 5 bases removed from V and 0 bases from J, the gap between germline ends came to 13 bases. CDR1 is SGHVS and CDR2 is FQNEAQ in the germline V gene. This CDR3 is built from 16 residues. CDR3 protein: CASSPQTPPTNEKLFF. The CDR3 DNA reads TGTGCCAGCAGCCCGCAGACACCACCAACTAATGAAAAACTGTTTTTT.

J is TRBJ1-2 and V is TRBV9; no reliable D call. The CDR3 spans 15 residues. CDR1 is SGDLS, CDR2 YYNGEE, per germline. Trimming removed 4 bases at V and 4 bases at J, with 17 bases between. The CDR3 coding sequence is TGTGCCAGCAGCCCGTCCGAGGGATTCGGCTATGGCTACACCTTC. The encoded protein is CASSPSEGFGYGYTF.

The chain's CDR3 is CASRGRGSGNTIYF. The CDR3 DNA follows: TGCGCCAGCAGAGGAAGAGGCTCTGGAAACACCATATATTTT. This chain connects TRBV10-2 to TRBJ1-3; the D is unclear. V was shortened by 6 bases and J by 0 bases, with 9 bases between the two germline ends. In germline, CDR1 is WSHSY, CDR2 SAAADI. This CDR3 is 14 amino acids long.

The rearrangement links TRBV5-1 to TRBJ2-3; D might be TRBD2 (5 bases). CDR1 SGHRS and CDR2 YFSETQ come from the germline V gene. This CDR3 region has 15 residues. Trimming pared 1 base from V and 1 base from J, leaving 10 bases between. This CDR3 is CASSLILGGTDTQYF. The CDR3, as DNA: TGCGCCAGCAGCTTGATCCTCGGGGGCACAGATACGCAGTATTTT.

The gene calls are TRBV7-9 and TRBJ1-4; 11 nucleotides align to TRBD1. V shed 1 base and J 1 base; nucleotides not matched to a gene: 5. The germline V gene encodes CDR1 SEHNR and CDR2 FQNEAQ (reference sequence). This CDR3 is built from 18 residues. The chain's CDR3 is CASSLGDRGARTNEKLFF. CDR3 DNA sequence: TGTGCCAGCAGCTTAGGGGACAGGGGGGCCAGAACTAATGAAAAACTGTTTTTT.

This chain uses TRBV6-6 with TRBJ2-5, with unresolved D. Germline-derived CDR1 and CDR2 are MNHNY and SVGAGI (reference sequence). Trimming pared 5 bases from V and 3 bases from J, leaving 4 bases between. The length of the CDR3 is 11 residues. The DNA of the CDR3 is TGTGCCAGCAGTCCAAAAGAGACCCAGTACTTC. As protein: CASSPKETQYF.

The gene calls are TRBV4-3 and TRBJ1-6; D ambiguous. CDR1 LGHNA and CDR2 YSLEER come from the germline V gene. The V end was cut by 0 bases, the J end by 7 bases, with 7 bases between. The CDR3 runs 14 residues. The CDR3 here is CASSQDLQNSPLHF. For the CDR3, the DNA is TGCGCCAGCAGCCAAGATCTTCAGAATTCACCCCTCCACTTT.

The chain has TRBV28 and TRBJ2-1, with 10 bases identical to TRBD2. The trim removed 5 bases at V and 16 bases at J, leaving 11 bases unmatched. The CDR3 is 13 residues long. The V gene's germline CDR1 is MDHEN and CDR2 SYDVKM. The CDR3 here is CASSPPPGLANFF. The DNA of the CDR3 is TGTGCCAGCAGTCCGCCACCGGGACTAGCGAACTTCTTC.

V and J are TRBV5-1 and TRBJ2-5; D might be TRBD1 (5 bases). Looked up from germline, CDR1 is SGHRS and CDR2 is YFSETQ. The CDR3 is made up of 14 amino acids. The V end lost 3 bases, the J end lost 5 bases, and 14 bases lay between the germline ends. The CDR3 spells CASSSATAGETQYF. In DNA form, the CDR3 reads TGCGCCAGCAGCTCCGCGACAGCCGGGGAGACCCAGTACTTC.

The V gene is TRBV30, the J gene TRBJ1-1; TRBD1 agrees at 10 bases. The germline gives CDR1 GTSNPN, CDR2 SVGIG (reference sequence). The CDR3 covers 13 residues. The V and J ends lost 5 bases and 4 bases, in that order; junction bases with no gene match: 4. The CDR3, as DNA: TGTGCCTGGGCACGGGACAGGGGCACTGAAGCTTTCTTT. Its translation: CAWARDRGTEAFF.

DNA of the CDR3: TGTGCCAGCAGCGCCAACCGGGACAGGGCCCCTAACTATGGCTACACCTTC. It is translated as CASSANRDRAPNYGYTF. The chain combines TRBV9 with TRBJ1-2, with 9 bases lining up with TRBD1. This CDR3 spans 17 amino acids. Germline V lookup: CDR1 SGDLS, CDR2 YYNGEE. Trimming removed 3 bases from V and 0 bases from J; junction bases left unmatched: 9.